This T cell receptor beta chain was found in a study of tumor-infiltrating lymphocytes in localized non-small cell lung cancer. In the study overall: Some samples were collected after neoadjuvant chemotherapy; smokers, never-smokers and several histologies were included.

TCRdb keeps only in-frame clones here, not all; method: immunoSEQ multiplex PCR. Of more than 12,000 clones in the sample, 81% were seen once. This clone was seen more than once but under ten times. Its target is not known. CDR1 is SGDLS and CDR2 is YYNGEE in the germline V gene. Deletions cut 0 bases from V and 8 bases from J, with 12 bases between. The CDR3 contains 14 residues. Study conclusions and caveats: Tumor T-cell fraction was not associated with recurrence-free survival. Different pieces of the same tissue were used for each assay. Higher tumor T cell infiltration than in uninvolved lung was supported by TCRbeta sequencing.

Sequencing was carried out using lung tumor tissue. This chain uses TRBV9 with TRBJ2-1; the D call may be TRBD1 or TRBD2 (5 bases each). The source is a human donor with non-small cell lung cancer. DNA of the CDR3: TGTGCCAGCAGCGTAGCTATCATGGGGGATGAGCAGTTCTTC. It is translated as CASSVAIMGDEQFF.